This record concerns one T cell receptor (beta chain) sequence. The antigen is not known. The record originates from a study of T-cell reconstitution after alpha-beta-depleted transplantation in children. Preparing the TCRbeta library involved the use of unique molecular identifiers. TCRdb re-analysed the PCR reads in MiXCR, keeping a single row per CDR3 protein. In the table there are about 460,000 distinct CDR3 sequences, about 10% of which are singletons. The CDR3 is 16 amino acids. Germline CDR1 and CDR2: DFQATT and SNEGSKA (reference sequence). V lost 0 bases, J lost 3 bases, and 17 bases lay in between. Study-level findings and limits: It was reported that alpha-beta T cells came from several hundred expanded graft clones (about two months after transplant). Most T-cell counts and diversity one year after the transplant came from T cells that were newly produced. Diversity of TCRbeta at day 60 was high in some patients, arising from surviving recipient T cells and thymic progenitors.

Sample: PBMCs, taken before TCRalphabeta/CD19-depleted stem cell transplant. The chain is built from TRBV20-1 and TRBJ1-2; unclear D gene. This TCR was sampled from a child younger than 10 with inherited bone marrow failure, due to receive a stem cell transplant. The CDR3 region has the DNA TGCAGTGCTAGAGATCCCTCCCATTTTGGTGACTATGGCTACACCTTC. It specifies CSARDPSHFGDYGYTF.